Listed below are T cell receptor beta chains from one sample, sequenced in a study of blood T cell repertoires in COVID-19. Clones were read by immunoSEQ multiplex PCR, and TCRdb kept only the in-frame ones, dropping some. In the table there are 300,000 to 350,000 clones, roughly 88% of which are singletons. The specimen sequenced was peripheral blood. The receptors stem from a woman aged 25 to 39 with COVID-19, enrolled during active disease. Each CDR3 is given with its conserved first and last residue. A D gene is named only where the DNA matches it firmly. Size tells how often a clone was seen (once, few, many) or the class of an expanded clone, and some rows leave it out.

clone_size d_call j_call v_call cdr3_nt cdr3_aa
- TRBD2 TRBJ2-1 TRBV7-9 TGTGCCAGCAGCTTTGTACTAGCGGGCGCCAATGAGCAGTTCTTC CASSFVLAGANEQFF
medium-sized TRBD1 TRBJ2-7 TRBV28 TGTGCCAGCAAAGGCCCGGGACAGGTCTACGAGCAGTACTTC CASKGPGQVYEQYF
- - TRBJ1-6 TRBV5-4 TGTGCCAGCAGCCCAGGGCGTTCCTATAATTCACCCCTCCACTTT CASSPGRSYNSPLHF
once - TRBJ2-7 TRBV3-1/TRBV3-2 TGTGCCAGCAGCCAAGGCGCGGGACCCTACGAGCAGTACTTC CASSQGAGPYEQYF
- TRBD2 TRBJ2-1 TRBV9 TGTGCCAGCAGCGTCACCGGGACTAGCAATTTCTACAATGAGCAGTTCTTC CASSVTGTSNFYNEQFF
- - TRBJ2-7 TRBV5-1 TGCGCCAGCAGCTTGGGTAGCGAATACTCCTACGAGCAGTACTTC CASSLGSEYSYEQYF
- - TRBJ1-1 TRBV7-9 TGTGCCAGCAGCTTGGCGGGGATTGGCACTGAAGCTTTCTTT CASSLAGIGTEAFF
- - TRBJ1-3 TRBV7-2 TGTGCCAGCAGCTTAGCCGGGGGAAGCTCTGGAAACACCATATATTTT CASSLAGGSSGNTIYF
- - TRBJ2-6 TRBV19 TGTGCCAGTAGTATATCAGGGTCTGGGGCCAACGTCCTGACTTTC CASSISGSGANVLTF
few - TRBJ1-1 TRBV4-1 TGCGCCAGCAGCCAACAGGTGATGGCTGAAGCTTTCTTT CASSQQVMAEAFF
- TRBD2 TRBJ2-1 TRBV6-5 TGTGCCAGCAGTTACTCACCTAGCGGGAGAAAGAATGAGCAGTTCTTC CASSYSPSGRKNEQFF
- TRBD1 TRBJ2-7 TRBV28 TGTGCCAGCAGTCCGGATAGGACAGGGCTATCGGTGCAGTACTTC CASSPDRTGLSVQYF
- TRBD1 TRBJ2-7 TRBV6-1 TGTGCCAGCAGTGAAGGACAGGGCCCTTCCTACGAGCAGTACTTC CASSEGQGPSYEQYF
once - TRBJ2-2 TRBV11-2 TGTGCCAGCAGCATATTAAACAGGGATTCCGGGGAGCTGTTTTTT CASSILNRDSGELFF
- - TRBJ1-3 TRBV28 TGTGCCAGCAGTCTGCCCAGGGGACAAGTATCTGGAAACACCATATATTTT CASSLPRGQVSGNTIYF
- TRBD1 TRBJ2-7 TRBV20-1 TGCAGTGCACCCGGACAGGGCGAGCAGTACTTC CSAPGQGEQYF
- - TRBJ2-6 TRBV5-5 TGTGCCAGCAGTGCAGGGAATGGGGCCAACGTCCTGACTTTC CASSAGNGANVLTF
- - TRBJ1-1 TRBV19 TGTGCCAGTAGAAGAATGGATGGGGGCTGGGGTGAAGCTTTCTTT CASRRMDGGWGEAFF
- - TRBJ1-2 TRBV5-1 TGCGCCAGCAGCTTGGCCGGTCGGGATCCAAATGGCTACACCTTC CASSLAGRDPNGYTF
once - TRBJ2-1 TRBV4-1 TGCGCCAGCAGCCAAGAAAGAGCTCTCCGAGGGAATGAGCAGTTCTTC CASSQERALRGNEQFF
- - TRBJ2-7 TRBV5-4 TGTGCCAGCAGCCCTGGTACTCTCGAGCAGTACTTC CASSPGTLEQYF
- - TRBJ1-2 TRBV19 TGTGCCAGTAGCCCTAAGGCCCATGGACAGCCGACTAACTATGGCTACACCTTC CASSPKAHGQPTNYGYTF
- - TRBJ1-3 TRBV5-1 TGCGCCAGCAGCTTGCCGGGGGATGGAAACACCATATATTTT CASSLPGDGNTIYF
- - TRBJ1-5 TRBV4-1 TGCGCCAGCAGCCAAGTCATACAACAGCCCCAGCATTTT CASSQVIQQPQHF
- - TRBJ2-3 TRBV3-1/TRBV3-2 TGTGCCAGCAGCCAGGGGGGGCGGGGACTAACCACAGATACGCAGTATTTT CASSQGGRGLTTDTQYF
- TRBD2 TRBJ2-7 TRBV7-8 TGTGCCAGCAGCCCCCTTGGCGGGACTACCTACGAGCAGTACTTC CASSPLGGTTYEQYF
- - TRBJ1-2 TRBV27 TGTGCCAGCAGTTTGGGGGCGGACTATGGCTACACCTTC CASSLGADYGYTF
- - TRBJ1-1 TRBV7-9 TGTGCCAGCATACCCCCAGGGGCGAGATCCCCTGAAGCTTTCTTT CASIPPGARSPEAFF
- TRBD2 TRBJ2-7 TRBV4-2 TGTGCCAGCAGCCAAGATCGCGGGGGGTACGAGCAGTACTTC CASSQDRGGYEQYF
- - TRBJ2-5 TRBV24-1 TGTGCCACCAGTGATCCCCACGGACAGGTCGACTCGCGGGATCAAGAGACCCAGTACTTC CATSDPHGQVDSRDQETQYF
- TRBD1 TRBJ1-1 TRBV10-2 TGCGCCAGCAGTGAGCAGGGGGGCACTGAAGCTTTCTTT CASSEQGGTEAFF
- - TRBJ1-1 TRBV9 TGTGCCAGCAGCCCCCTTGCCGGAGGGCAGGGAAGGCCTGAAGCTTTCTTT CASSPLAGGQGRPEAFF
- - TRBJ2-7 TRBV30 TGTGCCTGGATTGAACAGGGAAACTACGAGCAGTACTTC CAWIEQGNYEQYF
- TRBD1 TRBJ1-1 TRBV2 TGTGCCAGCTACCTGGGACAGGGGGCACCAGCTTTCTTT CASYLGQGAPAFF
once - TRBJ2-1 TRBV6-5 TGTGCCAGCGGGGGTAAGGGGGTCACGTGGACGGAGCAGTTCTTC CASGGKGVTWTEQFF
- TRBD2 TRBJ2-1 TRBV7-9 TGTGCCAGCAGCTTCCCTCCCCGACTAGCGGGAGTAAGGAATGAGCAGTTCTTC CASSFPPRLAGVRNEQFF
- TRBD1 TRBJ1-2 TRBV25-1 TGTGCCAGCAGTCCCGGACAGGGATTCTATGGCTACACCTTC CASSPGQGFYGYTF
- - TRBJ2-5 TRBV6-5 TGTGCCAGCAGTTACTCCTATACAGGGTTTTCAGAGACCCAGTACTTC CASSYSYTGFSETQYF
- TRBD1 TRBJ1-6 TRBV5-1 TGCGCCAGCAGCTTTTTACAGGGGGATAATTCACCCCTCCACTTT CASSFLQGDNSPLHF
- - TRBJ1-6 TRBV6-4 TGTGCCAGCAGTGAGGACGTCGGGGTCAATTCACCCCTCCACTTT CASSEDVGVNSPLHF
- TRBD1 TRBJ2-1 TRBV28 TGTGCCAGCAGTTCGCAACGATCCGGGACAGGGGCTTACAATGAGCAGTTCTTC CASSSQRSGTGAYNEQFF
- TRBD1 TRBJ1-1 TRBV14 TGTGCCAGCAGCCAAGGAAGGGGGCAGGGCACTGAAGCTTTCTTT CASSQGRGQGTEAFF
- - TRBJ2-2 TRBV11-2 TGTGCCAGCAGCTTAGGGCGGCTTGGGACCGGGGAGCTGTTTTTT CASSLGRLGTGELFF
- - TRBJ1-1 TRBV9 TGTGCCAGCAGTCGGGGGGCAGCCCAGAACACTGAAGCTTTCTTT CASSRGAAQNTEAFF
- - TRBJ2-5 TRBV5-4 TGTGCCAGCAGCCCCACTGGCGGGGTTCAGGAGACCCAGTACTTC CASSPTGGVQETQYF
few - TRBJ1-2 TRBV5-4 TGTGCCAGCAGCCGATCGACGGGGAACTATGGCTACACCTTC CASSRSTGNYGYTF
- TRBD1 TRBJ2-5 TRBV2 TGTGCCAGCGGACAGGGTGAGACCCAGTACTTC CASGQGETQYF
- TRBD1 TRBJ1-5 TRBV28 TGTGCCAGCAGTCAGGGGGCGCCCCAGCCCCAGCATTTT CASSQGAPQPQHF